Listed below are T cell receptor beta chains from one sample, sequenced in a study of early T cells in non-severe SARS-CoV-2 infection. Using its own MiXCR run on the 5' RACE reads, TCRdb lists one record per CDR3 protein. Of 53,000 or so distinct CDR3 sequences in the sample, around 12% were seen once. The sequences come from whole blood, collected at baseline. The receptors derive from an adult who was a healthcare worker with PCR-confirmed SARS-CoV-2 infection or an uninfected control (not recorded which). CDR3s include the opening cysteine and the closing phenylalanine or tryptophan. The D gene is left open where the match is weak. Size values are once, few and many counts, or a class for expanded clones, and some rows have none.

d_call,j_call,clone_size,cdr3_length,v_call,cdr3_nt,cdr3_aa
.,TRBJ1-3,many,15,TRBV5-1,TGCGCCAGCAGCTTGGAAAGGGGCTCTGGAAACACCATATATTTT,CASSLERGSGNTIYF
TRBD2,TRBJ2-5,many,15,TRBV7-6,TGTGCCAGCAGCTCAGAAGCGGGAGGGCCGGAGACCCAGTACTTC,CASSSEAGGPETQYF
TRBD1,TRBJ2-7,.,15,TRBV11-2,TGTGCCAGCAGCTTTTACCGGGACAGCACCTACGAGCAGTACTTC,CASSFYRDSTYEQYF
.,TRBJ2-7,many,11,TRBV7-9,TGTGCCAGCAGCCAGGGAGACGAGCAGTACTTC,CASSQGDEQYF
.,TRBJ2-3,many,12,TRBV28,TGTGCCAGCAGATCGAGCACAGATACGCAGTATTTT,CASRSSTDTQYF
.,TRBJ2-2,few,15,TRBV18,TGTGCCAGCTCACCACGGTCATCGGCCACCGGGGAGCTGTTTTTT,CASSPRSSATGELFF
TRBD2,TRBJ2-3,many,16,TRBV29-1,TGCAGCGTTGAAGATCTGACTAGCGGGACTAGGGATACGCAGTATTTT,CSVEDLTSGTRDTQYF
TRBD2,TRBJ2-1,few,19,TRBV6-2/TRBV6-3,TGTGCCACCCGCAAAATGGCTAGCGGGAGGAACCATTCCTACAATGAGCAGTTCTTC,CATRKMASGRNHSYNEQFF
.,TRBJ2-3,few,15,TRBV12-3/TRBV12-4,TGTGCCAGCAGTTTCCACAGGGCGGTTGCAGATACGCAGTATTTT,CASSFHRAVADTQYF
TRBD2,TRBJ2-3,few,16,TRBV6-2/TRBV6-3,TGTGCCAGCAGTCCACTGGGCGGGGGAGCAGTAAATACGCAGTATTTT,CASSPLGGGAVNTQYF
TRBD1,TRBJ1-5,.,15,TRBV6-5,TGTGCCAGCAGTTACCGACAGGGGAGGAATCAGCCCCAGCATTTT,CASSYRQGRNQPQHF
TRBD2,TRBJ2-5,few,15,TRBV24-1,TGTGCCACCAAAGAGCTAGCGGGAGAAGGAGAGACCCAGTACTTC,CATKELAGEGETQYF
.,TRBJ2-5,few,17,TRBV12-5,TGTGCTAGTGGTTTGGTACGGGACGGAGAGGGCCCAGAGACCCAGTACTTC,CASGLVRDGEGPETQYF
TRBD1,TRBJ2-1,many,12,TRBV24-1,TGTGCCACCAAGACAGGGCACAATGAGCAGTTCTTC,CATKTGHNEQFF
TRBD1,TRBJ2-4,.,16,TRBV2,TGTGCCAGCAGTGACGGGACAGGGGTTGCCAAAAACATTCAGTACTTC,CASSDGTGVAKNIQYF
.,TRBJ2-1,.,15,TRBV6-5,TGTGCCAGCAGTTACTCGCGATTCCCTGGGAATGAGCAGTTCTTC,CASSYSRFPGNEQFF
.,TRBJ1-5,.,15,TRBV6-6,TGTGCCAGCAGTTCCTCACAGGATCTCAGTCAGCCCCAGCATTTT,CASSSSQDLSQPQHF
TRBD2,TRBJ2-7,.,14,TRBV9,TGTGCCAGCAGCGTAGGGACTAGCGGGTACGAGCAGTACTTC,CASSVGTSGYEQYF
.,TRBJ2-3,many,14,TRBV7-2,TGTGCCAGCAGCTTAGTTTACAGCACAGATACGCAGTATTTT,CASSLVYSTDTQYF
TRBD1,TRBJ1-1,.,16,TRBV28,TGTGCCAGCACCTTAAGGACAGGGGGCTTGAACACTGAAGCTTTCTTT,CASTLRTGGLNTEAFF
.,TRBJ2-3,few,16,TRBV7-2,TGTGCCAGCAGCTTCCCTCCGGGACGAAGCACAGATACGCAGTATTTT,CASSFPPGRSTDTQYF
TRBD2,TRBJ2-3,many,14,TRBV29-1,TGCAGCGGGTTAGCGGGAGTAATTGAAGATACGCAGTATTTT,CSGLAGVIEDTQYF
.,TRBJ2-1,many,15,TRBV12-5,TGTGCTAGTGGTTTGCCCGGGAGAGAGGACAATGAGCAGTTCTTC,CASGLPGREDNEQFF
TRBD1,TRBJ1-1,.,15,TRBV28,TGTGCCAGCAGTACCCCCGGGACAGGGGGACGGGGTGCTTTCTTT,CASSTPGTGGRGAFF
TRBD2,TRBJ2-7,.,12,TRBV19,TGTGCCAGTATGGGCGGGAGTTCCGGCCAGTACTTC,CASMGGSSGQYF
TRBD1,TRBJ2-4,.,14,TRBV12-3/TRBV12-4,TGTGCCAGCAGTTTGTCTCAGGGGGCGAACATTCAGTACTTC,CASSLSQGANIQYF
.,TRBJ2-6,.,13,TRBV11-3,TGTGCCAGCAGCCCCTCTGGGGCCAACGTCCTGACTTTC,CASSPSGANVLTF
TRBD1,TRBJ2-1,.,15,TRBV7-9,TGTGCCAGCAGCTTAGTCGGGACAGACTACAATGAGCAGTTCTTC,CASSLVGTDYNEQFF
.,TRBJ1-6,.,13,TRBV7-2,TGTGCCAGCAGCTTAGCGAAAGCGGATCTCCTCCACTTT,CASSLAKADLLHF
TRBD2,TRBJ2-1,few,15,TRBV5-1,TGCGCCAGCAGCTTGGAACTAGCGGGCCACAATGAGCAGTTCTTC,CASSLELAGHNEQFF
TRBD2,TRBJ2-1,few,13,TRBV20-1,TGCAGTGCTGGGGGGACTAGCGGCCCACTGGGGTTCTTC,CSAGGTSGPLGFF
TRBD1,TRBJ2-7,few,15,TRBV5-4,TGTGCCAGCAGCCACCGGGACAGGGGTACCTACGAGCAGTACTTC,CASSHRDRGTYEQYF
.,TRBJ2-7,many,15,TRBV7-3,TGTGCCAGCAGCGATACAGGGCGGCCCACCTACGAGCAGTACTTC,CASSDTGRPTYEQYF
TRBD1,TRBJ1-1,.,13,TRBV28,TGTGCCAGCAGGGGGACAGGGCGGACTGAAGCTTTCTTT,CASRGTGRTEAFF
.,TRBJ2-7,many,14,TRBV11-3,TGTGCCAGCAGCTTTCGCAGGGGAGCCTACGAGCAGTACTTC,CASSFRRGAYEQYF
.,TRBJ1-6,few,12,TRBV6-5,TGTGCCAGCAGTTACGGGAATTCACCCCTCCACTTT,CASSYGNSPLHF
.,TRBJ2-2,few,11,TRBV7-2,TGTGCCAGCAGCTTCCCCGGGGAGCTGTTTTTT,CASSFPGELFF
.,TRBJ2-1,.,12,TRBV12-3/TRBV12-4,TGTGCCAGCAGTTTAGGGGGGAACGAGCAGTTCTTC,CASSLGGNEQFF
.,TRBJ2-1,.,16,TRBV24-1,TGTGCCACCAGTGATTTGCCTTGGGGGTACCTCGGAGAGCAGTTCTTC,CATSDLPWGYLGEQFF
.,TRBJ2-7,.,15,TRBV25-1,TGTGCCAGCAGCTCGGACGGGATCACCACCTACGAGCAGTACTTC,CASSSDGITTYEQYF
TRBD1,TRBJ1-3,few,16,TRBV27,TGTGCCAGCGGGATGGGACAGTCCTTCTCTGGAAACACCATATATTTT,CASGMGQSFSGNTIYF
TRBD1,TRBJ2-7,few,15,TRBV6-1,TGTGCCAGCAGTGAAAGGGGTCCAGGGGGCTACGAGCAGTACTTC,CASSERGPGGYEQYF
TRBD2,TRBJ2-1,many,16,TRBV24-1,TGTGCCACCAGTGGTGCATCAGCGGGGGGAAGCAATGAGCAGTTCTTC,CATSGASAGGSNEQFF
.,TRBJ2-6,many,17,TRBV11-2,TGTGCCAGCAGCCCTTGGGGGCGCGTAGCTGGGGCCAACGTCCTGACTTTC,CASSPWGRVAGANVLTF
TRBD1,TRBJ2-4,.,15,TRBV20-1,TGCAGTGCCATAGGAGGACAGGGTGGTAAATACATTCAGTACTTC,CSAIGGQGGKYIQYF
.,TRBJ2-7,.,16,TRBV2,TGTGCCAGCAGTGAAGCTCGGGACTACAGGGCGCGGGAGCAGTACTTC,CASSEARDYRAREQYF
TRBD2,TRBJ2-7,many,15,TRBV14,TGTGCCAGCAGCCAAGGACTAGCGGGGTTCTACGAGCAGTACTTC,CASSQGLAGFYEQYF
.,TRBJ1-1,.,14,TRBV28,TGTGCCAGCGCACGCCCCCCCGGAGACACTGAAGCTTTCTTT,CASARPPGDTEAFF